The 30 T cell receptor beta chains in this list originate from one sample, sequenced in a study of read filtering for tumor transcriptome and immune sequencing. The library was built from around 400 ng RNA with molecular barcoded adaptors for alpha/delta and beta/gamma chains. One entry per CDR3 protein results from TCRdb running MiXCR on the reads. The sample holds about 360 distinct CDR3 sequences; under 80% are singletons and the top ten take roughly two fifths. Sequencing was carried out using a population of CD138-negative cells sorted from bone marrow. The receptors shown here come from a donor at least 40 years old with multiple myeloma. This table probably holds off-target reads from a library built for another chain.

The gene calls are TRBV19 and TRBJ2-1, with D perhaps TRBD2 (6 bases). The germline V gene has CDR1 LNHDA and CDR2 SQIVND (reference sequence). This CDR3 is 15 amino acids long. Trimming took 3 bases from V and 4 from J, leaving 13 bases between them. The DNA for the CDR3 is TGTGCCAGTAGTATCGGGGGATACGGGTACAATGAGCAGTTCTTC. Its translation: CASSIGGYGYNEQFF. Using reference TRBV19 and TRBJ2-1 for the parts outside the CDR3, the full variable domain is DGGITQSPKYLFRKEGQNVTLSCEQNLNHDAMYWYRQDPGQGLRLIYYSQIVNDFQKGDIAEGYSVSREKKESFPLTVTSAQKNPTAFYLCASSIGGYGYNEQFFGPGTRLTVL.

The chain employs TRBV3-1 and TRBJ2-7; D gene uncertain. With 0 bases removed from V and 3 bases from J, the gap between germline ends came to 6 bases. CDR1 and CDR2 from the germline V gene are LGHDT and YNNKEL (reference sequence). This CDR3 has 13 amino acids. CDR3 region: CASSQEPSYEQYF. CDR3 sequence (DNA): TGTGCCAGCAGCCAAGAACCTAGCTACGAGCAGTACTTC.

In the case of this clonotype: A single base separates this from a much larger clone, so it may be a read error. The rearrangement links TRBV19 to TRBJ2-1, with 9 bases identical to TRBD2. With 8 bases clipped from V and 1 base from J, the junction kept 15 bases outside the gene matches. Looked up from germline, CDR1 is LNHDA and CDR2 is SQIVND (reference sequence). The CDR3 is 18 residues long. The CDR3: CASAPPAGGLTSYNEQFF. CDR3 in DNA: TGTGCCAGTGCCCCACCAGCGGGAGGCCTCACATCCTACAATGAGCAGTTCTTC.

The sample holds a few counts of this clonotype. The chain employs TRBV14 and TRBJ2-1, with TRBD2 matching 9 bases. CDR1 and CDR2 from the germline V gene are SGHDN and FVKESK. Trimming at V came to 6 bases and at J to 4 bases, leaving 7 bases not matched to a gene. CDR3 length equals 15 residues. The CDR3 sequence is CASRISGSVYNEQFF. The CDR3 DNA sequence: TGTGCCAGCAGAATTAGCGGGAGCGTTTACAATGAGCAGTTCTTC.

CDR3 in amino acids: CAWNVPPGINNEQFF. The CDR3 bases are TGTGCCTGGAACGTGCCCCCTGGGATTAACAATGAGCAGTTCTTC. The chain recombines TRBV30 with TRBJ2-1; D ambiguous. The V end was cut by 4 bases, the J end by 5 bases, with 18 bases between. CDR1 is GTSNPN and CDR2 is SVGIG in the germline V gene (reference sequence). CDR3 length equals 15 residues. The whole variable domain, remainder taken from reference TRBV30 and TRBJ2-1, is SQTIHQWPATLVQPVGSPLSLECTVEGTSNPNLYWYRQAAGRGLQLLFYSVGIGQISSEVPQNLSASRPQDRQFILSSKKLLLSDSGFYLCAWNVPPGINNEQFFGPGTRLTVL.

V and J are TRBV6-1 and TRBJ1-2; no clear D. The V end lost 3 bases, the J end lost 4 bases, and 12 bases lay between the germline ends. The CDR3 is 14 residues long. Per the germline V gene, CDR1 is MNHNS and CDR2 is SASEGT. In nucleotides, the CDR3 is TGTGCCAGCAGTGAGTCCAACAAAGCCTATGGCTACACCTTC. Amino acid sequence: CASSESNKAYGYTF.

This clonotype came up a few times. CDR3: CASSLGLAGQETQYF. CDR3 sequence (DNA): TGTGCCAGCAGCCTCGGACTAGCGGGCCAAGAGACCCAGTACTTC. This chain links TRBV7-9 with TRBJ2-5; 11 bases match TRBD2. CDR1 and CDR2 from the germline V gene are SEHNR and FQNEAQ (reference sequence). V trimming: 5 bases; J trimming: 1 base; junction bases outside the gene matches: 3. The CDR3 is 15 amino acids.

The chain has TRBV18 and TRBJ2-7, with D perhaps matching TRBD1 (5 bases). V gave up 0 bases and J gave up 0 bases, with 9 bases separating them. CDR3 size: 15 residues. Germline values: CDR1 KGHSH, CDR2 LQKENI. The CDR3 nucleotides read TGTGCCAGCTCACCACCGGCAGGACACTCCTACGAGCAGTACTTC. Translated: CASSPPAGHSYEQYF.

The rearrangement links TRBV27 to TRBJ2-1, with a tentative D call TRBD2 (5 bases). This CDR3 has 14 residues. V shed 5 bases and J shed 1 base, with 9 bases lying between them. In germline, CDR1 is MNHEY, CDR2 SMNVEV (reference sequence). CDR3 nucleotide sequence: TGTGCCAGCAGTATCGGGGTTTCCTACAATGAGCAGTTCTTC. Translated: CASSIGVSYNEQFF.

V and J are TRBV7-8 and TRBJ2-1; no clear D. Germline values: CDR1 SGHVS, CDR2 FQNEAQ. This CDR3 has 16 amino acids. Trimming took off 5 bases at V and 1 base at J, with 15 bases between the two ends. CDR3 amino acids: CASSPRQPPSYNEQFF. CDR3 nucleotides: TGTGCCAGCAGCCCCAGACAACCTCCTTCCTACAATGAGCAGTTCTTC.

The V gene is TRBV6-1, the J gene TRBJ2-3; D gene uncertain. The CDR3 is 15 residues long. V was pared by 7 bases and J by 0 bases, with 14 bases between. The germline V gene has CDR1 MNHNS and CDR2 SASEGT. As DNA, the CDR3 is TGTGCCAGCAAAGAGGACGGCCTTAGCACAGATACGCAGTATTTT. This translates into CASKEDGLSTDTQYF.

The V call is TRBV12-3 or TRBV12-4, the J call TRBJ2-1; D perhaps matches TRBD1 (5 bases). The V gene lost 6 bases and the J gene lost 1 base, with 7 bases spanning the gap. This CDR3 region has 13 residues. The CDR3 nucleotides are TGTGCCAGCAGGGGGCTGTCCTACAATGAGCAGTTCTTC. The encoded protein is CASRGLSYNEQFF.

Points on this clonotype: Possible read error: a much larger clone is one base away. The CDR3 does not close with the conserved phenylalanine or tryptophan, likely indicating a read error. The genes are TRBV7-2 and TRBJ2-1, with TRBD1 as a possible D gene (6 bases). The CDR3 loop spans 13 amino acids. Trimming stripped 4 bases from V and 4 bases from J, with 8 bases between. CDR1 and CDR2 from the germline V gene are SGHTA and FQGNSA. The CDR3 sequence is CASSWDIYNEQFL. The CDR3 bases are TGTGCCAGCAGCTGGGACATTTACAATGAGCAGTTCCTC.

This clonotype was observed once. J is TRBJ1-6 and V is TRBV6-2 or TRBV6-3, with D unclear. The V gene lost 8 bases and the J gene lost 7 bases, with 15 bases spanning the gap. The CDR3 has 14 amino acids. Germline CDR1 MNHEY, CDR2 SVGEGT. The CDR3: CASSAGRSNSPLHF. The CDR3 coding sequence is TGTGCCAGCTCCGCAGGTCGCTCGAATTCACCCCTCCACTTT.

The chain has TRBV5-4 and TRBJ2-1; TRBD1 or TRBD2 may be the D gene (6 bases each). This CDR3 has 14 amino acids. From germline, CDR1 is SGHNT and CDR2 YYREEE (reference sequence). Deletions cut 8 bases from V and 4 bases from J, with 16 bases between. DNA for the CDR3: TGTGCCAGTCAGAGTGGGGGGCTGTACAATGAGCAGTTCTTC. This translates into CASQSGGLYNEQFF. The complete variable domain, with remaining parts taken from reference TRBV5-4 and TRBJ2-1, reads ETGVTQSPTHLIKTRGQQVTLRCSSQSGHNTVSWYQQALGQGPQFIFQYYREEENGRGNFPPRFSGLQFPNYSSELNVNALELDDSALYLCASQSGGLYNEQFFGPGTRLTVL.

The chain employs TRBV7-9 and TRBJ2-1, with 7 bases identical to TRBD2. Germline CDR1 SEHNR, CDR2 FQNEAQ (reference sequence). The CDR3 is 14 amino acids. V was clipped by 3 bases and J by 9 bases; unmatched bases: 8. CDR3 in amino acids: CASSFETSRGEQFF. Written as DNA, the CDR3 is TGTGCCAGCAGCTTCGAGACTAGCCGAGGTGAGCAGTTCTTC.

CDR3: CSARESGTGVYEQYF. Here the CDR3 DNA reads TGCAGTGCTAGAGAATCCGGGACAGGGGTCTACGAGCAGTACTTC. This rearrangement joins TRBV20-1 to TRBJ2-7; 10 bases map to TRBD1. With V trimmed by 0 bases and J by 3 bases, 5 bases remained unmatched. CDR1 and CDR2 from the germline V gene are DFQATT and SNEGSKA (reference sequence). This CDR3 has 15 residues.

The rearrangement joins TRBV7-9 to TRBJ2-1; 8 positions match TRBD1. The trim removed 5 bases at V and 3 bases at J, leaving 6 bases unmatched. This CDR3 contains 15 residues. Looked up from germline, CDR1 is SEHNR and CDR2 is FQNEAQ (reference sequence). DNA of the CDR3: TGTGCCAGCAGCCCTTTCGGACAGGGCTACAATGAGCAGTTCTTC. Its translation: CASSPFGQGYNEQFF.

Notes on this clonotype: Its ends do not fully match the called genes, so a read error is possible. V and J are TRBV9 and TRBJ1-5; TRBD1 aligns across 7 bases. CDR3 length: 13 amino acids. In germline, CDR1 is SGDLS, CDR2 YYNGEE. The CDR3 DNA is TGCGCCAGCAGCGTAGGGGGCAAAGAGCCCCAGCATTTT. Translated: CASSVGGKEPQHF. The entire variable domain, with the rest obtained from reference TRBV9 and TRBJ1-5, is as follows: DSGVTQTPKHLITATGQRVTLRCSPRSGDLSVYWYQQSLDQGLQFLIQYYNGEERAKGNILERFSAQQFPDLHSELNLSSLELGDSALYFCASSVGGKEPQHFGDGTRLSIL.

This chain joins TRBV12-3 or TRBV12-4 and TRBJ1-6; TRBD1 might be the D (5 bases). Between the trimmed V and J ends, which lost 2 bases and 11 bases, there was a span of 13 bases. The CDR3 runs 14 residues. For the CDR3, the DNA is TGTGCCAGCAGTTTAAAGGCAAAGGGGACACCCCTCCACTTT. This gives the protein CASSLKAKGTPLHF.

The V and J genes are TRBV29-1 and TRBJ1-1; no clear D gene. Per the germline V gene, CDR1 is SQVTM and CDR2 is ANQGSEA. Trimming pared 1 base from V and 3 bases from J, leaving 12 bases between. The CDR3 consists of 14 residues. CDR3 nucleotide sequence: TGCAGCGTTGAAGTTCCCGGCCAGTACACTGAAGCTTTCTTT. This translates into CSVEVPGQYTEAFF. Full variable domain (rest looked up from reference TRBV29-1 and TRBJ1-1): SAVISQKPSRDICQRGTSLTIQCQVDSQVTMMFWYRQQPGQSLTLIATANQGSEATYESGFVIDKFPISRPNLTFSTLTVSNMSPEDSSIYLCSVEVPGQYTEAFFGQGTRLTVV.

This clonotype occurred once. The J gene is TRBJ1-2, the V gene TRBV29-1; the D gene is possibly TRBD1 (5 bases). The germline CDR1 and CDR2 sequences are SQVTM and ANQGSEA. This CDR3 has 11 amino acids. Trimming cost V 5 bases and J 6 bases, with 10 bases left between them. The CDR3 nucleotides read TGCAGCGTTTTGAGGGACGATGGCTACACCTTC. Its protein product is CSVLRDDGYTF.

J is TRBJ2-3 and V is TRBV27; D is unclear. Deletions cut 1 base from V and 4 bases from J, with 6 bases between. Germline V gene lookup returns CDR1 MNHEY and CDR2 SMNVEV (reference sequence). The CDR3 is 13 amino acids. Here the CDR3 reads CASSLFKADTQYF. The CDR3 nucleotides read TGTGCCAGCAGTTTATTTAAGGCAGATACGCAGTATTTT.

The chain uses TRBV9 and TRBJ2-5, with D possibly being TRBD1 (6 bases). From germline, CDR1 is SGDLS and CDR2 YYNGEE. CDR3 length: 15 residues. Trimming pared 0 bases from V and 4 bases from J, leaving 13 bases between. CDR3 residues: CASSVEYGRGETQYF. CDR3 nucleotides: TGTGCCAGCAGCGTAGAATATGGCAGGGGAGAGACCCAGTACTTC.

The rearrangement joins TRBV7-6 to TRBJ2-2; 12 positions agree with TRBD1. The V gene end was trimmed by 5 bases and the J gene end by 5 bases; junction bases not matched to a gene: 6. Germline V gives CDR1 SGHVS, CDR2 FNYEAQ. This CDR3 is 16 amino acids long. CDR3 nucleotide sequence: TGTGCCAGCAGCCCGGGACAGGGGGCGCGGACCGGGGAGCTGTTTTTT. This sequence encodes CASSPGQGARTGELFF.

In the case of this clonotype: Possible read error: a much larger clone is one base away. The rearrangement joins TRBV7-9 to TRBJ2-6; D may be TRBD2 (6 bases). Germline CDR1 is SEHNR and CDR2 is FQNEAQ (reference sequence). The CDR3 runs 18 residues. The CDR3 loop is CAGSRRLDINSGANVLTF. DNA of the CDR3: TGTGCCGGCAGTCGAAGACTAGATATTAACTCTGGGGCCAACGTCCTGACTTTC. The full variable domain, rest sourced from reference TRBV7-9 and TRBJ2-6, is DTGVSQNPRHKITKRGQNVTFRCDPISEHNRLYWYRQTLGQGPEFLTYFQNEAQLEKSRLLSDRFSAERPKGSFSTLEIQRTEQGDSAMYLCAGSRRLDINSGANVLTFGAGSRLTVL.

A few counts support this clonotype. The chain carries TRBV6-1 and TRBJ1-4; possible D gene TRBD1, 6 bases. The CDR3 contains 13 residues. Germline lookup yields CDR1 MNHNS and CDR2 SASEGT. The ends were cut back, 2 bases at V and 7 bases at J, with 8 bases in the middle. CDR3 region: CASSETGSEKLFF. DNA for the CDR3: TGTGCCAGCAGTGAAACAGGGAGTGAAAAACTGTTTTTT.

To note about this clonotype: This CDR3 fails to terminate in the conserved phenylalanine or tryptophan, so it likely reflects a read error. In DNA, the CDR3 is TGTGCCAGCAGCACATCCGGGACATACAATGAGCAGTTCTCC. This gives the protein CASSTSGTYNEQFS. The genes are TRBV5-5 and TRBJ2-1; a possible D gene is TRBD1 (6 bases). The CDR3 runs to 14 residues. Germline V gives CDR1 SGHKS, CDR2 YYEKEE (reference sequence). The V gene lost 4 bases and the J gene lost 4 bases, with 12 bases spanning the gap.

The rearrangement joins TRBV7-9 to TRBJ1-1; D uncertain. This CDR3 is built from 13 residues. Germline V gene sequence: CDR1 SEHNR, CDR2 FQNEAQ (reference sequence). Between the trimmed V and J ends, which lost 5 bases and 9 bases, there was a span of 16 bases. The CDR3 region has the DNA TGTGCCAGCAGCCTACAGCAGTCCTCGAAAGCTTTCTTT. This sequence encodes CASSLQQSSKAFF.

The rearrangement joins TRBV11-2 to TRBJ1-1; D is ambiguous. The CDR3 runs 13 residues. The V gene lost 3 bases and the J gene lost 1 base, with 6 bases spanning the gap. CDR1 SGHAT and CDR2 FQNNGV come from the germline V gene. The CDR3 loop reads CASSFQGNTEAFF. The DNA for the CDR3 is TGTGCCAGCAGCTTTCAAGGGAACACTGAAGCTTTCTTT.